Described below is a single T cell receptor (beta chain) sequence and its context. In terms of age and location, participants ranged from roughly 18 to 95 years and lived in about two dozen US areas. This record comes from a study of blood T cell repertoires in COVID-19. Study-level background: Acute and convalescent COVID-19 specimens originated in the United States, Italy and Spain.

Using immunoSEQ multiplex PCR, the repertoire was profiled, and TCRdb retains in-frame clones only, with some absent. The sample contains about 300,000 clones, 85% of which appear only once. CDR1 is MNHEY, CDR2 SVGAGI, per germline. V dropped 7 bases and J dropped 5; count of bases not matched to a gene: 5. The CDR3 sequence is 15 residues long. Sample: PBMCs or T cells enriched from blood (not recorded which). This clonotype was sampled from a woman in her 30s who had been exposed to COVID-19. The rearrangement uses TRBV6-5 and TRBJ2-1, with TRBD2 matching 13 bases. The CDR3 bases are TGTGCCAGCACCGGGACTAGCGGGACCCACAATGAGCAGTTCTTC. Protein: CASTGTSGTHNEQFF.